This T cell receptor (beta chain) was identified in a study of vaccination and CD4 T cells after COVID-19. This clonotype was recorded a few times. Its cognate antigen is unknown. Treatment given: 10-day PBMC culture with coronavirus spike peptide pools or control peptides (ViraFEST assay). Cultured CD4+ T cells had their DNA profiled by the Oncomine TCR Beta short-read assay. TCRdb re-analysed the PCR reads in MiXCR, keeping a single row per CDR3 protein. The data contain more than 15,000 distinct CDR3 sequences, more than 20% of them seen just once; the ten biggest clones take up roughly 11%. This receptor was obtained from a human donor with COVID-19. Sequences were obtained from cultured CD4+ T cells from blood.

CDR3 in amino acids: CASRGLGGGLDTQYF. The CDR3 bases are TGTGCCAGCAGGGGTCTCGGGGGGGGCCTGGATACGCAGTATTTT. This chain joins TRBV6-1 and TRBJ2-3; 8 bases are shared with TRBD2. The CDR3 totals 15 residues. V shed 6 bases and J 6 bases; nucleotides not matched to a gene: 11. CDR1 MNHNS and CDR2 SASEGT come from the germline V gene.